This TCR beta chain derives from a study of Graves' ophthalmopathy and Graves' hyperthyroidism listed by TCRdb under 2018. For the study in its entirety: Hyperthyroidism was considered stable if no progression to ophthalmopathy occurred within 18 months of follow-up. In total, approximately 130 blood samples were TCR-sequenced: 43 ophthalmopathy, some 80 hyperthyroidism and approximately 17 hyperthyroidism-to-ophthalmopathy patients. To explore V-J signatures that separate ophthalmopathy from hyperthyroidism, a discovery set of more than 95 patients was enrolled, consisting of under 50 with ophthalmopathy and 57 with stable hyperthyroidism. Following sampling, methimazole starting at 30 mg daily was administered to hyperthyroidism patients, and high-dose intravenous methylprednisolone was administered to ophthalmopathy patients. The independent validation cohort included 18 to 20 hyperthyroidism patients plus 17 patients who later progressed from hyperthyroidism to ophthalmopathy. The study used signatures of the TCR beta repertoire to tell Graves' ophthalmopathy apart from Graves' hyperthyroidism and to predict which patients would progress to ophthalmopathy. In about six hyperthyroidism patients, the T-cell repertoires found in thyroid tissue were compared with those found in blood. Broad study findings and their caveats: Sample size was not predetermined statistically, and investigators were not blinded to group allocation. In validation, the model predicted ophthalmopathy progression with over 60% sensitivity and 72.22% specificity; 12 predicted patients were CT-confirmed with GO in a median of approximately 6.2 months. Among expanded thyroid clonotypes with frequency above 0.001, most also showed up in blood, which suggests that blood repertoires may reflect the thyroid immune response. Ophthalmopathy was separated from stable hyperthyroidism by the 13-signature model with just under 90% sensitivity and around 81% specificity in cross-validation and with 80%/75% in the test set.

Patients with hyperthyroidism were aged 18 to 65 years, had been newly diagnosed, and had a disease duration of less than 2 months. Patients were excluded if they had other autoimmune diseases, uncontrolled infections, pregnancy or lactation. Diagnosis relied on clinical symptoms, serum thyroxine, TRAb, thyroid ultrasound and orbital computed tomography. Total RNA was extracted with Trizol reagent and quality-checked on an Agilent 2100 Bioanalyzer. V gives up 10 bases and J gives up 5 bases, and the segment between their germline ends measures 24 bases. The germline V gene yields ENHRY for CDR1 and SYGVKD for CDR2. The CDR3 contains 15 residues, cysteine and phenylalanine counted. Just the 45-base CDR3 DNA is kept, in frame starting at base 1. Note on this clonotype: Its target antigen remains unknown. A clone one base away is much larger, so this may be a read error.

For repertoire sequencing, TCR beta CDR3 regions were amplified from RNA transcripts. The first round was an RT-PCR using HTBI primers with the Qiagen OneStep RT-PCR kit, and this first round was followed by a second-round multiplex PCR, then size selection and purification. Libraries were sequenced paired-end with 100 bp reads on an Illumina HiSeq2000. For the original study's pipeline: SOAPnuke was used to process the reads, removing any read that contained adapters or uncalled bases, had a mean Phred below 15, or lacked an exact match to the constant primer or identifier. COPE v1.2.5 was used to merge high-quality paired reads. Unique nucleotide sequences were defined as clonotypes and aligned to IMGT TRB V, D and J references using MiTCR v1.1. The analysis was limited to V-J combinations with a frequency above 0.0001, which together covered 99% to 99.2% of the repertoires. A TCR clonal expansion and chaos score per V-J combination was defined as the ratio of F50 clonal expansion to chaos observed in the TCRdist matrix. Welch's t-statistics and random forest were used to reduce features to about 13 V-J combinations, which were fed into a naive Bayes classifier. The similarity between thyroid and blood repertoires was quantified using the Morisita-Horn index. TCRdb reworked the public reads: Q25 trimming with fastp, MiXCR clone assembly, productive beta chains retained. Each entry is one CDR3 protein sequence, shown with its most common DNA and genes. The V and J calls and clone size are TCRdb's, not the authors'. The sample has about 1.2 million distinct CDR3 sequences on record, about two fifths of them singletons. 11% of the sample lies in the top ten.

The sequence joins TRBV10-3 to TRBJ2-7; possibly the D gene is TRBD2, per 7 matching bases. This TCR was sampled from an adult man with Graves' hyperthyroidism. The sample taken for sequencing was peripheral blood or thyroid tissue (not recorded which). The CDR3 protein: CASSIGGAGTHEQYF. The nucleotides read TGTGCCAGCAGCATAGGGGGGGCGGGCACGCACGAGCAGTACTTC.